This is a list of T cell receptor beta chains from one sample in a study of shared clonotypes between healthy human individuals. The assay was immunoSEQ multiplex PCR, and TCRdb's table has in-frame clones only and misses some. This sample has about 380,000 clones, with about 97% found just once. Material for sequencing was memory CD8+ T cells sorted from blood. The receptors derive from a man aged 30 to 39 in good health. The CDR3 runs from the conserved cysteine through the conserved F or W. A D gene is named only where the DNA matches it firmly. Clone size is stated in some rows and not others, as once, few, many or a class when expanded.

size	V	J	D	CDR3	DNA
once	TRBV20-1	TRBJ2-3	NA	CSARGATTQYF	TGCAGTGCTAGAGGTGCTACGACGCAGTATTTT
NA	TRBV2	TRBJ1-5	NA	CASSGGRVHNQPQHF	TGTGCCAGCAGTGGGGGCAGGGTCCACAATCAGCCCCAGCATTTT
NA	TRBV6-6	TRBJ2-5	TRBD1	CASSRSGTVAETQYF	TGTGCCAGCAGCCGCTCCGGGACAGTGGCAGAGACCCAGTACTTC
NA	TRBV5-6	TRBJ2-2	TRBD1	CASSLYGQVWTGELFF	TGTGCCAGCAGCTTGTACGGACAGGTGTGGACCGGGGAGCTGTTTTTT
once	TRBV20-1	TRBJ1-2	NA	CSARAAYGYTF	TGCAGTGCTAGAGCGGCCTATGGCTACACCTTC
NA	TRBV16	TRBJ1-2	NA	CASSQTLHPGGYGYTF	TGTGCCAGCAGCCAAACCTTACACCCTGGGGGGTATGGCTACACCTTC
few	TRBV7-3	TRBJ1-2	TRBD1	CASSSYGQDVHGYTF	TGTGCCAGCAGCTCCTATGGACAGGATGTCCATGGCTACACCTTC
NA	TRBV28	TRBJ1-4	NA	CASSQTYTGYNEKLFF	TGTGCCAGCAGTCAAACTTATACAGGGTATAATGAAAAACTGTTTTTT
NA	TRBV27	TRBJ1-4	TRBD1	CASSLFGTGVQKLFF	TGTGCCAGCAGTTTGTTTGGGACAGGGGTGCAAAAACTGTTTTTT
few	TRBV28	TRBJ1-4	TRBD1	CASSLDRGEKLFF	TGTGCCAGCAGTTTGGACAGGGGTGAAAAACTGTTTTTT
NA	TRBV6-1	TRBJ1-3	TRBD1	CASSVTGGGNTIYF	TGTGCCAGCAGTGTTACAGGGGGCGGAAACACCATATATTTT
NA	TRBV4-2	TRBJ2-7	TRBD2	CASSQGLAGGRHEQYF	TGTGCCAGCAGCCAAGGACTAGCGGGAGGGCGGCACGAGCAGTACTTC
NA	TRBV9	TRBJ2-1	NA	CASSGSLNNEQFF	TGTGCCAGCAGCGGAAGCCTTAATAATGAGCAGTTCTTC
NA	TRBV5-1	TRBJ2-7	NA	CASSFGGAYEQYF	TGCGCCAGCAGCTTTGGAGGGGCCTACGAGCAGTACTTC
NA	TRBV19	TRBJ2-5	TRBD2	CASSIRTSGLQETQYF	TGTGCCAGTAGTATACGGACTAGCGGACTTCAAGAGACCCAGTACTTC
NA	TRBV6-5	TRBJ2-1	NA	CASGSRDTLYNEQFF	TGTGCCAGCGGTTCCCGGGACACCTTATACAATGAGCAGTTCTTC
NA	TRBV2	TRBJ1-1	NA	CASSYGMNTEAFF	TGTGCCAGCAGTTACGGGATGAACACTGAAGCTTTCTTT
NA	TRBV5-6	TRBJ2-2	NA	CASSHPTMGANTGELFF	TGTGCCAGCAGCCACCCAACGATGGGCGCGAACACCGGGGAGCTGTTTTTT
NA	TRBV30	TRBJ1-2	TRBD1	CAWADRGVIGYTF	TGTGCCTGGGCGGACAGGGGGGTTATTGGCTACACCTTC
NA	TRBV9	TRBJ2-1	NA	CASNKGGLSRNEQFF	TGTGCCAGCAACAAAGGCGGACTTAGCCGTAATGAGCAGTTCTTC
NA	TRBV28	TRBJ1-3	NA	CASSFLQGYSGNTIYF	TGTGCCAGCAGTTTCCTCCAGGGCTACTCTGGAAACACCATATATTTT
NA	TRBV11-3	TRBJ2-1	NA	CASSLGGLVSYNEQFF	TGTGCCAGCAGCTTAGGAGGGCTAGTTTCCTACAATGAGCAGTTCTTC
NA	TRBV11-2	TRBJ2-3	TRBD1	CASSPTGTGGDTQYF	TGTGCCAGCAGCCCAACCGGGACAGGGGGAGATACGCAGTATTTT
NA	TRBV10-2	TRBJ1-1	NA	CASRGAGEAFF	TGCGCCAGCAGAGGGGCAGGTGAAGCTTTCTTT
NA	TRBV2	TRBJ1-1	NA	CASSPRGQGSAEAFF	TGTGCCAGCAGCCCCCGGGGGCAGGGGAGCGCTGAAGCTTTCTTT
NA	TRBV5-1	TRBJ2-7	TRBD1	CASSLVTGGEQYF	TGCGCCAGCAGCTTGGTGACAGGGGGCGAGCAGTACTTC
NA	TRBV5-1	TRBJ2-1	NA	CASTDKNNEQFF	TGCGCCAGTACCGATAAAAACAATGAGCAGTTCTTC
NA	TRBV11-2	TRBJ2-2	TRBD2	CASSSLAGAIAGELFF	TGTGCCAGCAGTTCCCTAGCGGGAGCTATCGCCGGGGAGCTGTTTTTT
NA	TRBV5-4	TRBJ2-1	NA	CASSLDGNEQFF	TGTGCCAGCAGCTTGGACGGCAATGAGCAGTTCTTC
NA	TRBV10-2	TRBJ2-7	NA	CASSAQGSSYEQYF	TGCGCCAGCAGTGCGCAGGGGAGCTCCTACGAGCAGTACTTC
NA	TRBV20-1	TRBJ2-7	NA	CSARGSNEQYF	TGCAGTGCTAGGGGTAGTAACGAGCAGTACTTC
NA	TRBV4-1	TRBJ2-1	NA	CASSQSGTTSNEQFF	TGCGCCAGCAGCCAATCGGGTACGACTAGCAATGAGCAGTTCTTC
NA	TRBV6-1	TRBJ1-5	NA	CASNLLLNQPQHF	TGTGCCAGCAATCTGCTTTTGAATCAGCCCCAGCATTTT
NA	TRBV5-1	TRBJ1-4	NA	CASSPVGTNEKLFF	TGCGCCAGCAGCCCCGTAGGGACTAATGAAAAACTGTTTTTT
NA	TRBV28	TRBJ2-5	NA	CASGRLETQYF	TGTGCCAGCGGGCGTCTGGAGACCCAGTACTTC
NA	TRBV29-1	TRBJ2-3	TRBD2	CSVFSGRAMADTQYF	TGCAGCGTTTTCAGCGGGAGGGCCATGGCAGATACGCAGTATTTT
once	TRBV10-3	TRBJ1-5	TRBD1	CAISEYRGHQPQHF	TGTGCCATCAGTGAGTACAGGGGGCATCAGCCCCAGCATTTT
NA	TRBV30	TRBJ2-3	TRBD2	CAWSVLTSGRVDTQYF	TGTGCCTGGAGTGTACTTACTAGCGGGAGGGTAGATACGCAGTATTTT
once	TRBV6-5	TRBJ1-3	NA	CASRPTGTGNTIYF	TGTGCCAGCAGACCTACCGGGACTGGAAACACCATATATTTT
NA	TRBV28	TRBJ2-7	NA	CASSSPGTVRGEQYF	TGTGCCAGCAGTTCTCCCGGGACCGTGCGTGGGGAGCAGTACTTC
NA	TRBV20-1	TRBJ2-1	NA	CSGNLGREQFF	TGCAGTGGCAACTTAGGACGGGAGCAGTTCTTC
NA	TRBV7-9	TRBJ2-4	NA	CASSLVAAKNIQYF	TGTGCCAGCAGCTTAGTCGCAGCCAAAAACATTCAGTACTTC
NA	TRBV6-5	TRBJ2-3	TRBD1	CASRGGSIGRDTQYF	TGTGCCAGCAGAGGGGGCTCAATTGGCCGGGATACGCAGTATTTT
NA	TRBV10-3	TRBJ2-1	TRBD1	CAVRDRDNNEQFF	TGTGCCGTCCGGGACAGGGACAACAATGAGCAGTTCTTC
NA	TRBV18	TRBJ2-3	TRBD2	CASSPPSGSYTDTQYF	TGTGCCAGCTCACCACCCAGCGGGAGCTACACAGATACGCAGTATTTT
NA	TRBV21-1	TRBJ2-7	NA	CASSAVDRGRPSHMDF	TGTGCCAGCAGCGCGGTAGATAGGGGACGGCCCTCTCACATGGACTTC
NA	TRBV5-1	TRBJ2-3	NA	CASSPRPSTDTQYF	TGCGCCAGCAGCCCTCGCCCGAGCACAGATACGCAGTATTTT
NA	TRBV7-2	TRBJ2-7	TRBD1	CASSLATGGEQYF	TGTGCCAGCAGCTTAGCCACAGGGGGCGAGCAGTACTTC
NA	TRBV7-2	TRBJ2-2	TRBD2	CASSPMGLANTGELFF	TGTGCCAGCAGCCCGATGGGACTAGCGAACACCGGGGAGCTGTTTTTT